A single sample is the source of the 12 T cell receptor beta chains below, sequenced in a study of T cell responses to AZD1222 COVID-19 vaccine. Method: immunoSEQ multiplex PCR; TCRdb's copy keeps in-frame clones and lacks some. Altogether about 120,000 clones are present, around nine tenths being singletons, with the ten largest covering 4% to 4.5%. The input for sequencing was peripheral blood, taken 28 days after the second dose of the MenACWY control vaccine. The receptors shown here come from an adult who received the MenACWY meningococcal vaccine as a control.

The chain couples TRBV15 to TRBJ2-7, with 11 bases lining up with TRBD2. The CDR3 is 16 amino acids. Germline-derived CDR1 and CDR2 are LNHNV and YYDKDF (reference sequence). The V segment lost 4 bases and the J segment 4 bases; nucleotides outside the gene matches: 9. CDR3 DNA: TGTGCCACCAGCAACGAACTGACTAGCGGGAAATACGAGCAGTACTTC. Its translation is CATSNELTSGKYEQYF.

V is TRBV4-1 and J is TRBJ2-1; D is undetermined. Trimming cost V 0 bases and J 4 bases, with 16 bases left between them. CDR1 MGHRA and CDR2 YSYEKL come from the germline V gene. The CDR3 contains 17 residues. This CDR3 reads CASSQDPASSSYNEQFF. CDR3 in DNA: TGCGCCAGCAGCCAAGATCCGGCAAGCAGCTCTTACAATGAGCAGTTCTTC.

The J gene is TRBJ2-2, the V gene TRBV19, with TRBD1 as a possible D gene (6 bases). This CDR3 comprises 15 residues. Trimming removed 4 bases at V and 4 bases at J, with 13 bases between. Germline-derived CDR1 and CDR2 are LNHDA and SQIVND (reference sequence). The CDR3 loop reads CASSRGTHPTGELFF. Written as DNA, the CDR3 is TGTGCCAGTAGTAGGGGGACACACCCCACCGGGGAGCTGTTTTTT.

V gene TRBV7-9 combines with J gene TRBJ2-2, with 10 nucleotides matching TRBD2. V shed 8 bases and J 2 bases; nucleotides not matched to a gene: 5. Looked up from germline, CDR1 is SEHNR and CDR2 is FQNEAQ (reference sequence). The CDR3 is 15 amino acids. CDR3 sequence reads: CASQGLAFNTGELFF. As DNA, the CDR3 is TGTGCCAGCCAGGGACTAGCGTTCAACACCGGGGAGCTGTTTTTT.

The CDR3 nucleotides are TGTGCCAGCAGCTCGCGCCCGGGACAGGGGAGGGACACCATATATTTT. Protein: CASSSRPGQGRDTIYF. V gene TRBV11-2 combines with J gene TRBJ1-3; 10 bases line up with TRBD1. The CDR3 consists of 16 residues. The V and J ends lost 4 bases and 8 bases, in that order; junction bases with no gene match: 11. Germline V lookup: CDR1 SGHAT, CDR2 FQNNGV.

The gene calls are TRBV3-1 (or the pseudogene TRBV3-2) and TRBJ2-1; a weak D match, TRBD2 (5 bases). Germline V gene data show CDR1 as LGHDT and CDR2 as YNNKEL (reference sequence). Trimming removed 3 bases at V and 0 bases at J, with 6 bases between. This CDR3 comprises 14 residues. The CDR3 loop reads CASSHEGSYNEQFF. DNA of the CDR3: TGTGCCAGCAGCCACGAGGGCTCCTACAATGAGCAGTTCTTC.

J is TRBJ2-1 and V is TRBV5-6, with D unclear. CDR1 and CDR2 (germline): SGHDT, YYEEEE. The CDR3 consists of 13 residues. The ends were cut back, 10 bases at V and 5 bases at J, with 16 bases in the middle. The DNA for the CDR3 is TGTGCCGGAGCCTCGATAGGGAACAATGAGCAGTTCTTC. It encodes CAGASIGNNEQFF. Drawing the rest from reference TRBV5-6 and TRBJ2-1, the complete variable domain is DAGVTQSPTHLIKTRGQQVTLRCSPKSGHDTVSWYQQALGQGPQFIFQYYEEEERQRGNFPDRFSGHQFPNYSSELNVNALLLGDSALYLCAGASIGNNEQFFGPGTRLTVL.

The chain recombines TRBV3-1 (or the pseudogene TRBV3-2) with TRBJ2-1, with D perhaps TRBD2 (7 bases). Trimming left V 4 bases short and J 4 bases short, with 14 bases between. CDR1 is LGHDT, CDR2 YNNKEL, per germline (reference sequence). CDR3 size: 15 residues. CDR3: CASSPRRGAYNEQFF. The CDR3 DNA sequence: TGTGCCAGCAGCCCAAGACGGGGGGCTTACAATGAGCAGTTCTTC.

The chain carries TRBV29-1 and TRBJ2-3; perhaps TRBD1 as D (7 bases). Per the germline V gene, CDR1 is SQVTM and CDR2 is ANQGSEA. The V gene lost 4 bases and the J gene lost 2 bases, with 13 bases spanning the gap. This CDR3 spans 14 amino acids. Here the CDR3 reads CSVGPGGFTDTQYF. CDR3 nucleotides: TGCAGCGTTGGGCCAGGGGGGTTCACAGATACGCAGTATTTT.

The V and J genes are TRBV29-1 and TRBJ2-1; D is undetermined. Germline V CDR1 and CDR2: SQVTM, ANQGSEA. The CDR3 runs to 10 residues. Trimming removed 5 bases at V and 8 bases at J, with 7 bases between. The CDR3 region is CSVRIDEQFF. CDR3 coding DNA: TGCAGCGTTAGAATCGATGAGCAGTTCTTC.

This clone was seen more than once but under ten times. The rearrangement links TRBV24-1 to TRBJ2-1; 14 nucleotides align to TRBD2. V lost 4 bases and J lost 2; bases outside the gene matches: 15. Looked up from germline, CDR1 is KGHDR and CDR2 is SFDVKD. The CDR3 spans 21 residues. CDR3: CATSDPRVTGTSGRTYNEQFF. As DNA, the CDR3 is TGTGCCACCAGTGACCCGCGAGTCACCGGGACTAGCGGGAGAACCTACAATGAGCAGTTCTTC.

The V call is TRBV28, the J call TRBJ1-4; D call uncertain. CDR1 is MDHEN and CDR2 is SYDVKM in the germline V gene. V was shortened by 8 bases and J by 5 bases, with 12 bases between the two germline ends. The CDR3 runs to 13 residues. In DNA form, the CDR3 reads TGTGCCAGCGCAGCCAGCCCCAATGAAAAACTGTTTTTT. Residues: CASAASPNEKLFF.